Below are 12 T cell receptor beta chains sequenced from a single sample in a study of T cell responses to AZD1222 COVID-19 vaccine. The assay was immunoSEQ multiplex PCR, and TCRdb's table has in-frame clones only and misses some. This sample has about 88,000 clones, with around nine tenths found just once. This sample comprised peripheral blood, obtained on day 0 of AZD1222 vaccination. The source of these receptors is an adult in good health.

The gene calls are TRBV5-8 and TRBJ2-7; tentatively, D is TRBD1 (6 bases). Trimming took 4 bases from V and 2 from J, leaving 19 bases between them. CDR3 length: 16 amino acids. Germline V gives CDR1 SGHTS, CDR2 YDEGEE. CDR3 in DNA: TGTGCCAGCAGCCGGGGTCGAGGGGGATCGACCTACGAGCAGTACTTC. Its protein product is CASSRGRGGSTYEQYF.

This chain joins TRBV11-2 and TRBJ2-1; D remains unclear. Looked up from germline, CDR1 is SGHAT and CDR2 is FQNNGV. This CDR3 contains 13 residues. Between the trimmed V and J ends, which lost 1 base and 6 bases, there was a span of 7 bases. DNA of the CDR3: TGTGCCAGCAGCTTAGGACTGATCAATGAGCAGTTCTTC. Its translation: CASSLGLINEQFF.

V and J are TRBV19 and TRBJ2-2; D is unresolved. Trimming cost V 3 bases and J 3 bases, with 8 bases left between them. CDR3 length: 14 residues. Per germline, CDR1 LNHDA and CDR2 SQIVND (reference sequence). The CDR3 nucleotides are TGTGCCAGTAGTATTATCGGAGACACCGGGGAGCTGTTTTTT. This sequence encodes CASSIIGDTGELFF.

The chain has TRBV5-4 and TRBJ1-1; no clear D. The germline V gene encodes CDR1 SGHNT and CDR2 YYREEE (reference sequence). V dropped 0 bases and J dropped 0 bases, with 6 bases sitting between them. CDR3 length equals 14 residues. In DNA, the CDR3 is TGTGCCAGCAGCTTGGGACCGATGAACACTGAAGCTTTCTTT. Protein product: CASSLGPMNTEAFF.

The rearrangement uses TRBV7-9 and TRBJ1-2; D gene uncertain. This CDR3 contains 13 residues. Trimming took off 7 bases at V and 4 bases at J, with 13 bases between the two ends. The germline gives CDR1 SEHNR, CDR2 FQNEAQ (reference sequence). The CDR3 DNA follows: TGTGCCAGCAATACCGGCCTTGGCTATGGCTACACCTTC. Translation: CASNTGLGYGYTF.

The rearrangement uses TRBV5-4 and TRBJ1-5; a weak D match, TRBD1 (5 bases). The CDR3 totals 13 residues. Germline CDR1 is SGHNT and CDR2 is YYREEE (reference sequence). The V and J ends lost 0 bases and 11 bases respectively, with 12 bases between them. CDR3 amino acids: CASSLGPGLAQHF. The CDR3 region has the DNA TGTGCCAGCAGCTTGGGACCGGGACTTGCCCAGCATTTT.

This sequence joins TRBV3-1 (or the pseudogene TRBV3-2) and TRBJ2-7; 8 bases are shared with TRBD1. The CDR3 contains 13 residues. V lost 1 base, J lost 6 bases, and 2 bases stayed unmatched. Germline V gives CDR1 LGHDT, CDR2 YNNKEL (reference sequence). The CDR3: CASSQGTGTEQYF. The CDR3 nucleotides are TGTGCCAGCAGCCAAGGGACAGGGACCGAGCAGTACTTC.

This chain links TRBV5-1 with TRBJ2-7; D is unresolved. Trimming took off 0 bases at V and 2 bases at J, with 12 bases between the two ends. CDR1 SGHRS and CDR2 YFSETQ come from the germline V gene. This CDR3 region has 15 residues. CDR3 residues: CASSLGLGTAYEQYF. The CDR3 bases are TGCGCCAGCAGCTTGGGATTGGGAACAGCCTACGAGCAGTACTTC.

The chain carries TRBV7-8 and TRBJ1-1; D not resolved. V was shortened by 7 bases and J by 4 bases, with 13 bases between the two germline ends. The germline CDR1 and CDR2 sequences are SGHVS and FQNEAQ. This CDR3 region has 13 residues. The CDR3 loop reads CASMTTSLTEAFF. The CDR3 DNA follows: TGTGCCAGCATGACAACGAGTCTCACTGAAGCTTTCTTT.

This CDR3 reads CASSTRITGINSPLHF. The CDR3 DNA sequence: TGTGCCAGTAGTACGAGGATAACAGGAATAAATTCACCCCTCCACTTT. The rearrangement links TRBV19 to TRBJ1-6; the D gene is possibly TRBD1 (5 bases). Between the trimmed V and J ends, which lost 4 bases and 7 bases, there was a span of 17 bases. Per germline, CDR1 LNHDA and CDR2 SQIVND (reference sequence). The CDR3 is made up of 16 amino acids.

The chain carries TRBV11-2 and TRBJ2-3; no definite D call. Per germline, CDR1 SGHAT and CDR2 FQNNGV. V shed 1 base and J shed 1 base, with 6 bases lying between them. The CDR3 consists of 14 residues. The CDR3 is CASSLADGTDTQYF. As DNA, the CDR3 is TGTGCCAGCAGCTTAGCGGACGGCACAGATACGCAGTATTTT.

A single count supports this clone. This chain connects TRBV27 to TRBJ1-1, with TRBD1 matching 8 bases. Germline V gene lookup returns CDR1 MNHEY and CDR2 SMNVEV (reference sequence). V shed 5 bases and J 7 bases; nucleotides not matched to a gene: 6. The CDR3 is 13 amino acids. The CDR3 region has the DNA TGTGCCAGCAGTCTAGACAGGGGCGGTGAAGCTTTCTTT. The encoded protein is CASSLDRGGEAFF.